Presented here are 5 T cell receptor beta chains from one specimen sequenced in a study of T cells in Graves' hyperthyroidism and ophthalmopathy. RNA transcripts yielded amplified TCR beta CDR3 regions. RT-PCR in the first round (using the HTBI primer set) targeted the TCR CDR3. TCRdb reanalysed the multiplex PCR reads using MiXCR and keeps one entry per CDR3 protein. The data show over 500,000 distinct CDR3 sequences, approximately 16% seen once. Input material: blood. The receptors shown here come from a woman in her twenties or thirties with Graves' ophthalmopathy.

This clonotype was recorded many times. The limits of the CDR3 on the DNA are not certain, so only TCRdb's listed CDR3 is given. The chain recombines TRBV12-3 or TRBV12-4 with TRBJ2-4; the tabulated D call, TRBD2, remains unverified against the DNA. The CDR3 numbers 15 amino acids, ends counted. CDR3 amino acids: CASSSSRGSRNIQYF.

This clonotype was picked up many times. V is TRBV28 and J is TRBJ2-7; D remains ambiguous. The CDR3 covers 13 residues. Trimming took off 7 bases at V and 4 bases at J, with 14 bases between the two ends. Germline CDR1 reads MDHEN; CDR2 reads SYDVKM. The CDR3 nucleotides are TGTGCCAGCAATCCCCGTACCCCTTACGAGCAGTACTTC. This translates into CASNPRTPYEQYF.

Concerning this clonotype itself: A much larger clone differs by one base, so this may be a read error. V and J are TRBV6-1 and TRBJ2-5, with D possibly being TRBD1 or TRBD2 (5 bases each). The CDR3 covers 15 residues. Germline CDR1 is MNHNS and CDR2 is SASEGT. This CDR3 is CASSEAEGYQGTQYF. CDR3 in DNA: TGTGCCAGCAGTGAGGCAGAGGGGTACCAAGGGACCCAGTACTTC.

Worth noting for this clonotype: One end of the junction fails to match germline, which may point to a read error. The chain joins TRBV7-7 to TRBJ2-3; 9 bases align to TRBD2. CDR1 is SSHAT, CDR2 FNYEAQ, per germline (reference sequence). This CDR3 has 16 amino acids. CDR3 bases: TGTGCTAGCAGCTTAGAACCTAGCGGGAAAAAGGATACGCAGTATTTT. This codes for CASSLEPSGKKDTQYF.

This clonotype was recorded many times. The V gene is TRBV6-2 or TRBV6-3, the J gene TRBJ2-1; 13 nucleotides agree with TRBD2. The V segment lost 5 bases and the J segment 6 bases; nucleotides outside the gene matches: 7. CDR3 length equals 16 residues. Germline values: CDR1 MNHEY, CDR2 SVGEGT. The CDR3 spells CASSRRTSGSINEQFF. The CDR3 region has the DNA TGTGCCAGCAGTCGTAGGACTAGCGGGAGTATCAATGAGCAGTTCTTC.